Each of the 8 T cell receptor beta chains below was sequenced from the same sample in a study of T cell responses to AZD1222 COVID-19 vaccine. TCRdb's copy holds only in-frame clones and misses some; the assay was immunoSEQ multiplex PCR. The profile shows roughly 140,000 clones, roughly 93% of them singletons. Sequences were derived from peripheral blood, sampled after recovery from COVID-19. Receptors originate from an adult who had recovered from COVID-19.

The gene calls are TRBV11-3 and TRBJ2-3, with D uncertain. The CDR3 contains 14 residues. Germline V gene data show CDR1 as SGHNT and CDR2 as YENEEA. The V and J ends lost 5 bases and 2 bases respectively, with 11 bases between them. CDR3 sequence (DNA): TGTGCCAGCAGCCCCGGAGCCCCCACAGATACGCAGTATTTT. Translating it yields CASSPGAPTDTQYF.

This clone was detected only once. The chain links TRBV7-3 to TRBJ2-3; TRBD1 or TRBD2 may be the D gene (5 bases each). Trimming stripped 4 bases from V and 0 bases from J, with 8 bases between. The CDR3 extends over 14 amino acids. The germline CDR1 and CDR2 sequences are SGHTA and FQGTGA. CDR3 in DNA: TGTGCCAGCAGCTGGGGCGGGAGCACAGATACGCAGTATTTT. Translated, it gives CASSWGGSTDTQYF.

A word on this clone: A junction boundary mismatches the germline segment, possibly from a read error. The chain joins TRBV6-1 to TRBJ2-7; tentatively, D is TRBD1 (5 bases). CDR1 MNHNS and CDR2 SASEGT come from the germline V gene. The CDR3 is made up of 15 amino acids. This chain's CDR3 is CASSEGVLSSYEQYF. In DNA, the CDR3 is TGTGCCAGCAGCGAAGGGGTGTTAAGCTCCTACGAGCAGTACTTC.

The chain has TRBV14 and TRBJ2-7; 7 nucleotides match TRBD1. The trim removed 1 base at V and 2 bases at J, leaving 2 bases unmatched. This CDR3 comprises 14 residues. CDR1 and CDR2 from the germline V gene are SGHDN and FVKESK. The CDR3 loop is CASSQGRGPYEQYF. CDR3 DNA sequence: TGTGCCAGCAGCCAAGGTAGGGGGCCCTACGAGCAGTACTTC.

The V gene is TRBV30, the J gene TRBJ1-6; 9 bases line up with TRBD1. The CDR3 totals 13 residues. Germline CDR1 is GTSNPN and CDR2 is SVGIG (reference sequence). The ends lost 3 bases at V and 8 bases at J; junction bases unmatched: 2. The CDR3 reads CAWSRDRDSPLHF. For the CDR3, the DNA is TGTGCCTGGAGCCGGGACAGGGATTCACCCCTCCACTTT.

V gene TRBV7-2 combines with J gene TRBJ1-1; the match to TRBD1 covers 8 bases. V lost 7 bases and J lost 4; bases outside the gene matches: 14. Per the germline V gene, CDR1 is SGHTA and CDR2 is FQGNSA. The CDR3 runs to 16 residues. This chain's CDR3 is CASINGPGGAGTEAFF. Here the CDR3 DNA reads TGTGCCAGCATCAATGGGCCAGGGGGCGCGGGCACTGAAGCTTTCTTT.

The CDR3 protein is CASKEGFRTEAFF. The CDR3 DNA is TGTGCCAGCAAAGAGGGGTTTAGGACTGAAGCTTTCTTT. J is TRBJ1-1 and V is TRBV2, with D possibly matching TRBD1 (5 bases). Germline values: CDR1 SNHLY, CDR2 FYNNEI. V lost 7 bases, J lost 5 bases, and 14 bases lay in between. The CDR3 length is 13 residues.

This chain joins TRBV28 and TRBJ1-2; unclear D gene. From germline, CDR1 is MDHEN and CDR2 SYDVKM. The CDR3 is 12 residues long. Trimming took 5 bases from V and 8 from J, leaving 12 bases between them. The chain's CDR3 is CASSPSLRGYTF. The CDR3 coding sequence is TGTGCCAGCAGTCCTTCCTTACGCGGCTACACCTTC.